This is a list of T cell receptor beta chains from one sample in a study of blood T cell repertoires in COVID-19. TCRdb's table, derived via immunoSEQ multiplex PCR, lists solely in-frame clones and lacks some. Among 65,000 to 100,000 clones listed, about four fifths were seen once. The specimen sequenced was peripheral blood. The receptors were sampled from a woman at least 80 years old with acute or convalescent COVID-19. Each CDR3 is given with its conserved first and last residue. The order of the fields is V gene, J gene, clone size, D gene, CDR3 protein, CDR3 DNA. A D gene is named only where the DNA matches it firmly. Size values are once, few and many counts, or a class for expanded clones, and some rows have none.

>TRBV10-2|TRBJ1-2|few|TRBD1
CASSEPTGGLDYGYTF
TGCGCCAGCAGTGAACCGACAGGGGGCCTAGACTATGGCTACACCTTC
>TRBV6-1|TRBJ2-7|once|.
CASSEPQGIHEQYF
TGTGCCAGCAGTGAACCCCAGGGTATACACGAGCAGTACTTC
>TRBV19|TRBJ1-2|.|.
CASSRASYGYTF
TGTGCCAGTAGTAGGGCAAGCTATGGCTACACCTTC
>TRBV15|TRBJ1-1|.|TRBD1
CATSSEGTGRVMNTEAFF
TGTGCCACCAGCAGCGAAGGGACAGGGAGAGTAATGAACACTGAAGCTTTCTTT
>TRBV27|TRBJ2-3|.|TRBD1
CASSPTGGITDTQYF
TGTGCCAGCAGTCCGACAGGGGGTATCACAGATACGCAGTATTTT
>TRBV5-1|TRBJ2-1|.|.
CASSSGFDEQFF
TGCGCCAGCAGCTCAGGGTTCGATGAGCAGTTCTTC
>TRBV6-6|TRBJ1-2|.|TRBD1
CASSPDRAYGYTF
TGTGCCAGCAGTCCGGACAGGGCCTATGGCTACACCTTC
>TRBV7-2|TRBJ2-7|.|.
CASSASSYEQYF
TGTGCCAGCAGCGCTAGCTCCTACGAGCAGTACTTC
>TRBV3-1/TRBV3-2|TRBJ1-2|.|.
CASSQDGRYGYTF
TGTGCCAGCAGCCAAGATGGGAGGTATGGCTACACCTTC
>TRBV29-1|TRBJ1-1|once|.
CSVFLGGNTEAFF
TGCAGCGTCTTCCTGGGGGGGAACACTGAAGCTTTCTTT
>TRBV11-3|TRBJ2-2|few|TRBD1
CASSPRDRGFHTGELFF
TGTGCCAGCAGCCCTCGGGACAGGGGTTTCCACACCGGGGAGCTGTTTTTT
>TRBV7-8|TRBJ2-7|.|TRBD1
CASSSNPGQGKSYEQYF
TGTGCCAGCAGCTCAAATCCGGGACAGGGGAAGAGCTACGAGCAGTACTTC
>TRBV10-3|TRBJ1-1|.|.
CAIRGRATEAFF
TGTGCCATCAGGGGGAGGGCGACTGAAGCTTTCTTT
>TRBV10-2|TRBJ2-3|.|.
CASRTGHGTDTQYF
TGCGCCAGCAGAACGGGACACGGCACAGATACGCAGTATTTT
>TRBV6-4|TRBJ2-5|.|TRBD2
CAGPTSGHQETQYF
TGTGCCGGCCCGACTAGCGGACACCAAGAGACCCAGTACTTC
>TRBV4-3|TRBJ1-5|.|.
CASSQGLYQPQHF
TGCGCCAGCAGCCAAGGGCTTTATCAGCCCCAGCATTTT
>TRBV24-1|TRBJ2-3|once|TRBD2
CATSDSGGSGDTQYF
TGTGCCACCAGTGATTCCGGGGGGAGCGGGGATACGCAGTATTTT
>TRBV11-3|TRBJ2-1|.|.
CASSPTPDYGRYNEQFF
TGTGCCAGCAGCCCGACTCCGGACTACGGAAGATACAATGAGCAGTTCTTC
>TRBV18|TRBJ1-3|.|TRBD1
CASSAGQPDSGNTIYF
TGTGCCAGCTCGGCGGGACAGCCCGATTCCGGAAACACCATATATTTT
>TRBV30|TRBJ1-5|.|TRBD1
CAWSKGGGYQPQHF
TGTGCCTGGAGTAAAGGGGGCGGGTATCAGCCCCAGCATTTT
>TRBV2|TRBJ1-1|once|TRBD1
CASSETGRYTEAFF
TGTGCCAGCAGTGAGACAGGGAGGTACACTGAAGCTTTCTTT
>TRBV10-3|TRBJ2-1|few|.
CAISEGGSSYNEQFF
TGTGCCATCAGTGAAGGAGGAAGCTCCTACAATGAGCAGTTCTTC
>TRBV19|TRBJ2-3|once|TRBD2
CASNYPGGEDTQYF
TGTGCCAGTAATTATCCGGGGGGTGAAGATACGCAGTATTTT
>TRBV4-3|TRBJ2-2|.|TRBD2
CASSRLAYTGELFF
TGCGCCAGCAGCCGACTAGCATACACCGGGGAGCTGTTTTTT
>TRBV7-3|TRBJ2-2|.|.
CASSFGQSTGELFF
TGTGCCAGCAGCTTCGGTCAATCCACCGGGGAGCTGTTTTTT
>TRBV6-5|TRBJ1-2|.|.
CASAANYGYTF
TGTGCCAGCGCGGCTAACTATGGCTACACCTTC
>TRBV19|TRBJ1-2|.|.
CASSIATGGTSGYTF
TGTGCCAGTAGTATAGCGACGGGGGGCACTAGTGGCTACACCTTC
>TRBV12-5|TRBJ1-1|.|.
CASGLQNTEAFF
TGTGCTAGTGGTTTGCAGAACACTGAAGCTTTCTTT
>TRBV5-6|TRBJ2-1|.|.
CASSSYGSGVEQFF
TGTGCCAGCAGCTCTTATGGGTCCGGGGTAGAGCAGTTCTTC
>TRBV7-3|TRBJ2-3|.|.
CASSLRGGDSSLTDTQYF
TGTGCCAGCAGCTTAAGGGGCGGGGACAGTTCCCTCACAGATACGCAGTATTTT
>TRBV7-2|TRBJ1-6|.|.
CASSERQWGDSPLHF
TGTGCCAGCAGCGAGAGACAGTGGGGGGATTCACCCCTCCACTTT